This entry features one T cell receptor (beta chain) sequence. Its cognate antigen is unknown. This sample was included in a study of T cells after posttransplantation cyclophosphamide. Study-level findings and limits: Recipient CMV seropositivity and CMV reactivation strongly tracked TRB clonality. Donor-recipient repertoire similarity was low at 1-2 months, rising over year one. TRB overlap between skin or GI tissue T cells and blood was limited.

Sequencing used immunoSEQ multiplex PCR; TCRdb keeps in-frame clones, though not all of them. The table lists around 12,000 clones, under 2.5% of them singletons. V was pared by 4 bases and J by 8 bases, with 15 bases between. CDR1 is SNHLY and CDR2 is FYNNEI in the germline V gene. This CDR3 has 14 residues. A marrow graft followed busulfan-fludarabine conditioning, with cyclophosphamide on days +3 and +4. The chain employs TRBV2 and TRBJ2-1; D may be TRBD1 (5 bases). This specimen consisted of PBMCs, obtained after allogeneic stem cell transplant with posttransplant cyclophosphamide. The clonotype originates from a young adult male patient who received an allogeneic stem cell transplant from a related donor, was CMV-positive, and had no GVHD. The T cells may come from the graft donor. CDR3: CASSAGRQGDEQFF. In nucleotides, the CDR3 is TGTGCCAGCAGTGCGGGCCGCCAGGGCGATGAGCAGTTCTTC. The full variable domain, in which reference TRBV2 and TRBJ2-1 provide the parts outside the CDR3, is EPEVTQTPSHQVTQMGQEVILRCVPISNHLYFYWYRQILGQKVEFLVSFYNNEISEKSEIFDDQFSVERPDGSNFTLKIRSTKLEDSAMYFCASSAGRQGDEQFFGPGTRLTVL.